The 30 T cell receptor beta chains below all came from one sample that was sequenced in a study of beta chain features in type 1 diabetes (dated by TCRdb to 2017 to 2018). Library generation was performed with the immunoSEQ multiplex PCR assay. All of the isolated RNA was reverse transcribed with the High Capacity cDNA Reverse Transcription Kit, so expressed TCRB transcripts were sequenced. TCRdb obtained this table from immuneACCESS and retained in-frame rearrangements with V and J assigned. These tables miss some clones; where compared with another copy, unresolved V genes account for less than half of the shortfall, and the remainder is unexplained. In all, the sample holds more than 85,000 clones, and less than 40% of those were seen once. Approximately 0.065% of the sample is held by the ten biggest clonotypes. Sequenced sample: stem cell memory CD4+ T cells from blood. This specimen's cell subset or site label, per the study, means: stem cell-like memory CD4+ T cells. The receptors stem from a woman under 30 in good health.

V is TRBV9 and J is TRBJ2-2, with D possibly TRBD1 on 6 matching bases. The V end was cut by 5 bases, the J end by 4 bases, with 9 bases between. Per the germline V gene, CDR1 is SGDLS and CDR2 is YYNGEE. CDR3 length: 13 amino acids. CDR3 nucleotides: TGTGCCAGCAGACAGGGTCCCACCGGGGAGCTGTTTTTT. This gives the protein CASRQGPTGELFF.

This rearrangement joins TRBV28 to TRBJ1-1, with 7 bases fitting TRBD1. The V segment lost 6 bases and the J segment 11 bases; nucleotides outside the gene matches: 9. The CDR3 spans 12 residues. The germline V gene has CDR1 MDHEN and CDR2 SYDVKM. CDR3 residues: CASSQGQERAFF. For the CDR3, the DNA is TGTGCCAGCAGCCAAGGACAGGAAAGGGCTTTCTTT.

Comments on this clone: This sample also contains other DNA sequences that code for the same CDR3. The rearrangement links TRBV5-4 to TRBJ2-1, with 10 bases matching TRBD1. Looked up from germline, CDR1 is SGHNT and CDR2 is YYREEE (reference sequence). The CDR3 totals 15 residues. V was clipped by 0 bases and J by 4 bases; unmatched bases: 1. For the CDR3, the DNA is TGTGCCAGCAGCTTGGGACAGGGGGCTTACAATGAGCAGTTCTTC. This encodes CASSLGQGAYNEQFF.

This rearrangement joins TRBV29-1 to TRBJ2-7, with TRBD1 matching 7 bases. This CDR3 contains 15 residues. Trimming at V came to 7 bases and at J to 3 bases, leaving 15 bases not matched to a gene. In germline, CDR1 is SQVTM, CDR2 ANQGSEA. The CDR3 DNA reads TGCAGCGCAATAAGACAGGGTTTGGGAAGCTACGAGCAGTACTTC. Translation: CSAIRQGLGSYEQYF.

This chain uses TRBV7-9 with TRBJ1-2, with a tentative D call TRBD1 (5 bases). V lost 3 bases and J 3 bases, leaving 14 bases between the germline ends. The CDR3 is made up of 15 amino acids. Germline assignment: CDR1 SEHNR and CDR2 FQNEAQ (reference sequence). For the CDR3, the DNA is TGTGCCAGCAGCTTGTCCGGGACTGCCGACTATGGCTACACCTTC. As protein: CASSLSGTADYGYTF.

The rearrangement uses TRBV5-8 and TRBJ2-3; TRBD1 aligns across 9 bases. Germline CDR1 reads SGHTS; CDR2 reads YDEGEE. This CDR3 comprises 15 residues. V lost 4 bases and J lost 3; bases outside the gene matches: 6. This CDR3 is CASSAGTGRTDTQYF. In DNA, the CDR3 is TGTGCCAGCAGCGCCGGGACAGGGAGGACAGATACGCAGTATTTT.

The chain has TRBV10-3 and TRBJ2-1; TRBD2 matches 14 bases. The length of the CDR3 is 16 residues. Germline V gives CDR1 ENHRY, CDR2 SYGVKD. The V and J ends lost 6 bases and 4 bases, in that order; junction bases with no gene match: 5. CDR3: CAIREGLAGAYNEQFF. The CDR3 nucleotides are TGTGCCATCAGGGAGGGACTAGCGGGGGCGTACAATGAGCAGTTCTTC.

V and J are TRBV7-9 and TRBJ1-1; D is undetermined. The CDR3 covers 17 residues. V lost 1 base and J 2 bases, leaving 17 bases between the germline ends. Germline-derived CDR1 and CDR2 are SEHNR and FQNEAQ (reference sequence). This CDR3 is CASSLDYLGEPNTEAFF. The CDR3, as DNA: TGTGCCAGCAGCTTAGATTATCTAGGTGAACCCAACACTGAAGCTTTCTTT.

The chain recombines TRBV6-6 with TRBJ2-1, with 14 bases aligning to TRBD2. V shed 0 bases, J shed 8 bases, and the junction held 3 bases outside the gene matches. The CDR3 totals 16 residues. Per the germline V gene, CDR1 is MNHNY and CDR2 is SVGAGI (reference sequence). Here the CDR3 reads CASSYSGTSGSHEQFF. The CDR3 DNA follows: TGTGCCAGCAGTTACTCGGGGACTAGCGGGAGTCATGAGCAGTTCTTC.

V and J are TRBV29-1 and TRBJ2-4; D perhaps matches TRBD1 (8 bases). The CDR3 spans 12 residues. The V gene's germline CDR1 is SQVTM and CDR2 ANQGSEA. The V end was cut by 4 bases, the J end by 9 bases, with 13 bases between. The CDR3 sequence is CSVGTGRAIQYF. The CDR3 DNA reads TGCAGCGTTGGGACAGGGAGGGCCATTCAGTACTTC.

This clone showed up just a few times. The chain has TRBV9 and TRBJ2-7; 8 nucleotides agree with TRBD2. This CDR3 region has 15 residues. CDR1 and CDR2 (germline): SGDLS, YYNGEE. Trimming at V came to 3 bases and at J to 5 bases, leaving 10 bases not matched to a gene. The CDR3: CASSGPPAGGHEQYF. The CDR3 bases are TGTGCCAGCAGCGGACCCCCCGCGGGAGGCCACGAGCAGTACTTC.

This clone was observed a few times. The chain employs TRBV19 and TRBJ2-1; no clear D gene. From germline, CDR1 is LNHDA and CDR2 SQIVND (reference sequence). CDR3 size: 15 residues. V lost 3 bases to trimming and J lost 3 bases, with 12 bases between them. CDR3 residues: CASSIDPEVYNEQFF. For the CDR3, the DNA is TGTGCCAGTAGTATTGATCCCGAGGTCTACAATGAGCAGTTCTTC.

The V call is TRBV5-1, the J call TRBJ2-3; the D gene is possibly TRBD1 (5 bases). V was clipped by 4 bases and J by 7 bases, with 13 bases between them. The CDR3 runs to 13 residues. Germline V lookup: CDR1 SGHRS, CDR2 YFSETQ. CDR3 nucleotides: TGCGCCAGCAGCCTATCAGGGCGGTATACGCAGTATTTT. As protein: CASSLSGRYTQYF.

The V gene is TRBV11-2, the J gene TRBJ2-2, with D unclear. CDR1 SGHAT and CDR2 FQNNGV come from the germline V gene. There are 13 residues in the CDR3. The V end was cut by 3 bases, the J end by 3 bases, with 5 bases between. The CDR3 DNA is TGTGCCAGCAGCTTCGTATACACCGGGGAGCTGTTTTTT. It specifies CASSFVYTGELFF.

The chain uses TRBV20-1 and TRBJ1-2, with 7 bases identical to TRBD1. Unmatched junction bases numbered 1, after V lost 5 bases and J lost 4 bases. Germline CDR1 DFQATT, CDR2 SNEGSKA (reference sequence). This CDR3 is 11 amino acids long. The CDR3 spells CSAYRGYGYTF. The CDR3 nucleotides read TGCAGTGCTTACAGGGGCTATGGCTACACCTTC.

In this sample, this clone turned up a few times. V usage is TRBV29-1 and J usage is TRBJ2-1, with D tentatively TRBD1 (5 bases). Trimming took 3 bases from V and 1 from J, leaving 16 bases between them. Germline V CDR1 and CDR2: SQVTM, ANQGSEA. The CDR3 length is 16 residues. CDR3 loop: CSVESWGLGSYNEQFF. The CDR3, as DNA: TGCAGCGTTGAGTCATGGGGCTTGGGGTCCTACAATGAGCAGTTCTTC.

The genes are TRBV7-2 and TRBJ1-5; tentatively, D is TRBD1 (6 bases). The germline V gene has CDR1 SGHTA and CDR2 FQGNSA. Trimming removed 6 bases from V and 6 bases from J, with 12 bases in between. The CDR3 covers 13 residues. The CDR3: CASRTGSLQPQHF. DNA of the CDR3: TGTGCCAGCAGAACAGGGTCTCTTCAGCCCCAGCATTTT. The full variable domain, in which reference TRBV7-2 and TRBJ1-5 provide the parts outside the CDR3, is GAGVSQSPSNKVTEKGKDVELRCDPISGHTALYWYRQSLGQGLEFLIYFQGNSAPDKSGLPSDRFSAERTGGSVSTLTIQRTQQEDSAVYLCASRTGSLQPQHFGDGTRLSIL.

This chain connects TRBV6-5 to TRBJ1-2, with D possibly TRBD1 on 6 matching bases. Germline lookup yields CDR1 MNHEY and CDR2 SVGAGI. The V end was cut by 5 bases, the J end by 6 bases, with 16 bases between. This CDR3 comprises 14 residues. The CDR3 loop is CASSTPGALNGYTF. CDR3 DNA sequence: TGTGCCAGCAGTACGCCAGGGGCGCTTAATGGCTACACCTTC.

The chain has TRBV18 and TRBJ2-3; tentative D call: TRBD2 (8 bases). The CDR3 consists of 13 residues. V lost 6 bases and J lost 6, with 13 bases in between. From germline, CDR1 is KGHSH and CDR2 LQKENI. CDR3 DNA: TGTGCCAGCTCCTCGGGAGGGGGCGATACGCAGTATTTT. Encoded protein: CASSSGGGDTQYF.

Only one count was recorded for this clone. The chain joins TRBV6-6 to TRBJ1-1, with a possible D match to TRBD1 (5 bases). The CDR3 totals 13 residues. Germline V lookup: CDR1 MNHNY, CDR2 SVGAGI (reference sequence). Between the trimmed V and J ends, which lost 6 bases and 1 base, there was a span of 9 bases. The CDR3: CASRKTGNTEAFF. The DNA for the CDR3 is TGTGCCAGCAGGAAAACAGGGAACACTGAAGCTTTCTTT.

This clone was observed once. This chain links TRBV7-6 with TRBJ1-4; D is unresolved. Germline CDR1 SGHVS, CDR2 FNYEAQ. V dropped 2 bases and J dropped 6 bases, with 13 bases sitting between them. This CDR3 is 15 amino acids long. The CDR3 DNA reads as TGTGCCAGCAGCTTAAGCTGGAGCGGGGATGAAAAACTGTTTTTT. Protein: CASSLSWSGDEKLFF.

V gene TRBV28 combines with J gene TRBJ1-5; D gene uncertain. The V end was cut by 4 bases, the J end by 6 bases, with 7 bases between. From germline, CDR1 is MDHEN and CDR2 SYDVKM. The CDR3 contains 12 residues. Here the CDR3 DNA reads TGTGCCAGCAGTTCGGTCATTCAGCCCCAGCATTTT. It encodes CASSSVIQPQHF.

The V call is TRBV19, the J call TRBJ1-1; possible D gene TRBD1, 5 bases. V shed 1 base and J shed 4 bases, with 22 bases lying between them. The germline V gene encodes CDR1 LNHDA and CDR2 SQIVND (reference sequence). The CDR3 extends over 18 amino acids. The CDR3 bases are TGTGCCAGTAGTATAGTCAACAAGGGACTCCCCCGTCCCACTGAAGCTTTCTTT. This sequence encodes CASSIVNKGLPRPTEAFF.

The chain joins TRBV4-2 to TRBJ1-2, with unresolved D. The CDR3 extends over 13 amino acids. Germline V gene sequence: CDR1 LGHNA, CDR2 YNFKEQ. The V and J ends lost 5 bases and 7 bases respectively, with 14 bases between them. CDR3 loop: CASSLEGRSGYTF. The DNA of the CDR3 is TGTGCCAGCAGCTTGGAGGGTAGAAGTGGCTACACCTTC.

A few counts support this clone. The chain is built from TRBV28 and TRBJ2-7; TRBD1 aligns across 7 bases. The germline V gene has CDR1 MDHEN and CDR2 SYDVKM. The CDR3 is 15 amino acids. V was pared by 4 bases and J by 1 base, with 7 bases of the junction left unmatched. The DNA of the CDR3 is TGTGCCAGCAGTTCCGGGACAGACTATTCCTACGAGCAGTACTTC. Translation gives CASSSGTDYSYEQYF. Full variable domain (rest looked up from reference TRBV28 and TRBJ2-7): DVKVTQSSRYLVKRTGEKVFLECVQDMDHENMFWYRQDPGLGLRLIYFSYDVKMKEKGDIPEGYSVSREKKERFSLILESASTNQTSMYLCASSSGTDYSYEQYFGPGTRLTVT.

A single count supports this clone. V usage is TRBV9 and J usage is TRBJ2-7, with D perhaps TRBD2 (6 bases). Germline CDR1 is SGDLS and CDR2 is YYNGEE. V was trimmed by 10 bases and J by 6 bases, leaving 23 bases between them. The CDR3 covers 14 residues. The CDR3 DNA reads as TGTGCCTCCGCACCCGGGACGTTGGGAGGCGAGCAGTACTTC. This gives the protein CASAPGTLGGEQYF.

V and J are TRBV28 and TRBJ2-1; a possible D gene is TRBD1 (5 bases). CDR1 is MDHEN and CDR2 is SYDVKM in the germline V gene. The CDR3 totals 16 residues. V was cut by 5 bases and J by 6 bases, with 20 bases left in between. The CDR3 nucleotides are TGTGCCAGCAGTGGGGCAGGGTCTTGGGGTGGCAATGAGCAGTTCTTC. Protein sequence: CASSGAGSWGGNEQFF.

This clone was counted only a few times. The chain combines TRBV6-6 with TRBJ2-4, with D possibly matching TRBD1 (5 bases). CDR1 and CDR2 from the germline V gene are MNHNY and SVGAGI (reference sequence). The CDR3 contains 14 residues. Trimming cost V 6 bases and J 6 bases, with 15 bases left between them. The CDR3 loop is CASSLGQGLNIQYF. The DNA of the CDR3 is TGTGCCAGCAGCCTCGGGCAGGGCCTAAACATTCAGTACTTC.

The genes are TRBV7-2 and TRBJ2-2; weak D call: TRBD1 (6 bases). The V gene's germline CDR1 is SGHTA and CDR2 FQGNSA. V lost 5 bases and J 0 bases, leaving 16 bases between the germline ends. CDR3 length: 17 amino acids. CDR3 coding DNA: TGTGCCAGCAGCCCAAGGACAGAGCTTTCGAACACCGGGGAGCTGTTTTTT. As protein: CASSPRTELSNTGELFF.

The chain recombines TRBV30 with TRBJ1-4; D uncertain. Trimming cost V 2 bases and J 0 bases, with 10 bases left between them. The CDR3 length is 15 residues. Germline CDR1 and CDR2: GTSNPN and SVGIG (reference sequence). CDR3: CAWSIQRATNEKLFF. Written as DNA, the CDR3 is TGTGCCTGGAGTATCCAGCGTGCAACTAATGAAAAACTGTTTTTT.